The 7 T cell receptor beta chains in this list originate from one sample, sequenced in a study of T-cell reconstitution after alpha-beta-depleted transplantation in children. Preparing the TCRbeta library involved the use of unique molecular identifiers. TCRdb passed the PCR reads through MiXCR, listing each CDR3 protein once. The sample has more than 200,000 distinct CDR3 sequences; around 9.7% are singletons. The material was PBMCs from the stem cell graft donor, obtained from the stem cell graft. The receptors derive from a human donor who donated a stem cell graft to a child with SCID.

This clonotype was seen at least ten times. The CDR3 reads CASSYMRENTEAFF. The CDR3 coding sequence is TGTGCCAGCAGTTATATGCGGGAAAACACTGAAGCTTTCTTT. The chain has TRBV6-2 or TRBV6-3 and TRBJ1-1; no definite D call. V gave up 3 bases and J gave up 2 bases, with 10 bases separating them. This CDR3 has 14 amino acids. CDR1 is MNHEY, CDR2 SVGEGT, per germline.

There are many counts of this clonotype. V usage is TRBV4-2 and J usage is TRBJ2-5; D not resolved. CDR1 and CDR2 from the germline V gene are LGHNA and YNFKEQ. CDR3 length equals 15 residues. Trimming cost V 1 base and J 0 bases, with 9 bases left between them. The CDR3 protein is CASSQGGLNQETQYF. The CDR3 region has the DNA TGTGCCAGCAGCCAAGGGGGTTTAAACCAAGAGACCCAGTACTTC.

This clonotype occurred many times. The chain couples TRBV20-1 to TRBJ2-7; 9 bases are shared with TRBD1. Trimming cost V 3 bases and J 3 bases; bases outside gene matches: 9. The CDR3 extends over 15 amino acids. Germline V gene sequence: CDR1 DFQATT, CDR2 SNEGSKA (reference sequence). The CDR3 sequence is CSASAPGQGFYEQYF. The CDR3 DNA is TGCAGTGCTAGCGCTCCGGGACAGGGCTTCTACGAGCAGTACTTC.

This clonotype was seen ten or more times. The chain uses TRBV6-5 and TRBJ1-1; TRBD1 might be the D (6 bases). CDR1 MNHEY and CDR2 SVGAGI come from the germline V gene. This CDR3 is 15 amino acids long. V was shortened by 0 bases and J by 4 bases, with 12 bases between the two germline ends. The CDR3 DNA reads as TGTGCCAGCAGTTACTCTAGGGCAGGGGCCACTGAAGCTTTCTTT. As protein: CASSYSRAGATEAFF.

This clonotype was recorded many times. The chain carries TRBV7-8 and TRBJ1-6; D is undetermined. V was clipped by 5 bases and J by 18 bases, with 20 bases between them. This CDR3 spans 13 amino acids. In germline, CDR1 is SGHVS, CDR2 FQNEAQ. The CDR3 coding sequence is TGTGCCAGCAGCCGTACTGGACCGGAGCCCGACCACTTT. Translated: CASSRTGPEPDHF.

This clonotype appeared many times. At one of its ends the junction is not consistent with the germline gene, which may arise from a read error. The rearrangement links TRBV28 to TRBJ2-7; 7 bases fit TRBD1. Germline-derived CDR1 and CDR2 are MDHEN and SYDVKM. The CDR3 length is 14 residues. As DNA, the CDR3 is TGTGCCAGCAGTCAAACCGGTGGCACGGACAGGTTGGACTTC. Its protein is CASSQTGGTDRLDF. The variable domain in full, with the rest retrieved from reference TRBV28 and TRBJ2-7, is DVKVTQSSRYLVKRTGEKVFLECVQDMDHENMFWYRQDPGLGLRLIYFSYDVKMKEKGDIPEGYSVSREKKERFSLILESASTNQTSMYLCASSQTGGTDRLDFGPGTRLTVT.

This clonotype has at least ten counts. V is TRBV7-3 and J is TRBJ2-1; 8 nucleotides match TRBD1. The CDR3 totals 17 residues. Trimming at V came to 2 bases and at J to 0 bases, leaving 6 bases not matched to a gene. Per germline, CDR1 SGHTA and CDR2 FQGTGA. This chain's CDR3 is CASSLAGGTHSYNEQFF. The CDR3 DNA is TGTGCCAGCAGCTTAGCAGGGGGCACCCACTCCTACAATGAGCAGTTCTTC.